This T cell receptor (beta chain) was sequenced for a study of blood T cell repertoires in COVID-19. Turning to the study itself: There were acute and convalescent COVID-19 samples, and they came from the United States, Italy and Spain.

This clone was counted once. A junction end diverges from the germline sequence, so it may reflect a read error. The V gene's germline CDR1 is MDHEN and CDR2 SYDVKM. This CDR3 spans 11 amino acids. Authors' analysis steps: Using reference gene primer amplification, nucleated cell counts were estimated. Assay used: immunoSEQ multiplex PCR; TCRdb lists only in-frame clones, some missing. The V and J calls and clone size are taken from that table; D and trimming were inferred from the DNA. This table holds around 170,000 clones, about 90% found once. The origin of this receptor is a woman aged 70 to 79 with acute or convalescent COVID-19. The genes are TRBV28 and TRBJ2-7; D may be TRBD2 (5 bases). The sequenced sample consisted of peripheral blood. The CDR3 spells CVSSLGGEQYF. CDR3 coding DNA: TGTGTCAGCAGTTTAGGCGGGGAGCAGTACTTC.